The 24 T cell receptor beta chains given below trace back to one sample, sequenced in a study of radiation and T cells in renal cell carcinoma. The time point denotes: blood 4 weeks post-SBRT, at nephrectomy. Treatment indicated: 15 Gy SBRT to primary tumor, nephrectomy 4 weeks later. Data came from immunoSEQ multiplex PCR; TCRdb stores just in-frame clones and leaves some out. The sample holds roughly 61,000 clones, over 65% seen once. Sequences were derived from blood, sampled from a patient whose treatment included radiotherapy and nephrectomy. These receptors all stem from a man between 60 and 70 years old with renal cell carcinoma.

This chain connects TRBV6-5 to TRBJ1-1, with 7 bases matching TRBD1. The germline CDR1 and CDR2 sequences are MNHEY and SVGAGI. V lost 2 bases, J lost 0 bases, and 6 bases stayed unmatched. This CDR3 region has 16 residues. This CDR3 is CASSYTGAIMNTEAFF. As DNA, the CDR3 is TGTGCCAGCAGTTACACAGGGGCGATAATGAACACTGAAGCTTTCTTT.

This clone was seen ten or more times. The chain couples TRBV5-4 to TRBJ1-2, with a possible D match to TRBD1 (6 bases). V gave up 3 bases and J gave up 0 bases, with 12 bases separating them. This CDR3 is 15 amino acids long. Germline CDR1 SGHNT, CDR2 YYREEE (reference sequence). The CDR3: CASSYLDRSNYGYTF. As DNA, the CDR3 is TGTGCCAGCAGCTACCTTGACAGGTCTAACTATGGCTACACCTTC.

In DNA, the CDR3 is TGTGCCAGCAGCTTAGCCGGGAGAGAAGAGCAGTACGTC. Residues: CASSLAGREEQYV. The chain is built from TRBV7-2 and TRBJ2-7, with a weak D call TRBD2 (6 bases). CDR3 length: 13 amino acids. Between the trimmed V and J ends, which lost 0 bases and 7 bases, there was a span of 10 bases. CDR1 and CDR2 from the germline V gene are SGHTA and FQGNSA.

This clone was seen only once. The DNA for the CDR3 is TGTGCCAGCAGCATACAGGGGAAGAACACTGAAGCTTTCTTT. Translation: CASSIQGKNTEAFF. The chain employs TRBV28 and TRBJ1-1, with 7 positions matching TRBD1. V gave up 6 bases and J gave up 1 base; unmatched junction bases: 5. Germline values: CDR1 MDHEN, CDR2 SYDVKM. CDR3 length: 14 residues.

This clone was observed once. CDR3 in amino acids: CASSLGSGSKNIQYF. The CDR3 region has the DNA TGCGCCAGCAGCTTGGGATCCGGTTCCAAAAACATTCAGTACTTC. This chain links TRBV5-1 with TRBJ2-4; no definite D call. The CDR3 has 15 amino acids. Trimming took 0 bases from V and 2 from J, leaving 9 bases between them. CDR1 and CDR2 (germline): SGHRS, YFSETQ.

This clone showed up just once. The chain is built from TRBV5-6 and TRBJ1-1; a weak D match, TRBD1 (5 bases). V dropped 0 bases and J dropped 1 base, with 19 bases sitting between them. From germline, CDR1 is SGHDT and CDR2 YYEEEE. The CDR3 extends over 18 amino acids. The CDR3 DNA follows: TGTGCCAGCAGCTTGGCCCTGGGGGGGTTTAAGGGGAACACTGAAGCTTTCTTT. Residues: CASSLALGGFKGNTEAFF.

The chain couples TRBV6-5 to TRBJ1-4, with D tentatively TRBD1 (5 bases). This CDR3 has 15 amino acids. Deletions cut 5 bases from V and 8 bases from J, with 18 bases between. Germline CDR1 and CDR2: MNHEY and SVGAGI. The chain's CDR3 is CASSKNSPKGEKLFF. The CDR3, as DNA: TGTGCCAGCAGTAAGAATTCCCCGAAGGGGGAAAAACTGTTTTTT.

The J gene is TRBJ2-3, the V gene TRBV9; a possible D gene is TRBD2 (6 bases). CDR1 SGDLS and CDR2 YYNGEE come from the germline V gene. V was cut by 4 bases and J by 5 bases, with 17 bases left in between. The CDR3 is 15 residues long. Here the CDR3 reads CASSTSPLVGDTQYF. CDR3 bases: TGTGCCAGCAGCACTAGCCCCCTCGTTGGAGATACGCAGTATTTT.

The chain recombines TRBV5-5 with TRBJ1-4; the D gene is possibly TRBD1 (5 bases). V lost 2 bases to trimming and J lost 8 bases, with 13 bases between them. This CDR3 has 14 residues. The V gene's germline CDR1 is SGHKS and CDR2 YYEKEE (reference sequence). The CDR3: CASSFGATEEKLFF. The CDR3 DNA sequence: TGTGCCAGCAGCTTCGGGGCGACAGAGGAAAAACTGTTTTTT.

This sequence joins TRBV30 and TRBJ1-4; D is undetermined. The CDR3 totals 13 residues. Germline CDR1 reads GTSNPN; CDR2 reads SVGIG (reference sequence). Trimming removed 2 bases at V and 8 bases at J, with 12 bases between. The CDR3 here is CAWSTRTVEKLFF. Written as DNA, the CDR3 is TGTGCCTGGAGTACGAGGACGGTCGAAAAACTGTTTTTT. Combining the CDR3 with reference TRBV30 and TRBJ1-4 gives the whole variable domain SQTIHQWPATLVQPVGSPLSLECTVEGTSNPNLYWYRQAAGRGLQLLFYSVGIGQISSEVPQNLSASRPQDRQFILSSKKLLLSDSGFYLCAWSTRTVEKLFFGSGTQLSVL.

This chain uses TRBV5-4 with TRBJ2-2; TRBD2 aligns across 7 bases. Unmatched junction bases numbered 3, after V lost 0 bases and J lost 1 base. The CDR3 contains 16 residues. Germline loops: CDR1 SGHNT, CDR2 YYREEE (reference sequence). The CDR3 nucleotides read TGTGCCAGCAGCTTGGAGGGACTACAGAACACCGGGGAGCTGTTTTTT. Protein sequence: CASSLEGLQNTGELFF.

J is TRBJ2-7 and V is TRBV5-4; no definite D call. The CDR3 runs 14 residues. Trimming shortened V by 0 bases and J by 1 base, and 8 bases separated the two germline ends. Per germline, CDR1 SGHNT and CDR2 YYREEE (reference sequence). The CDR3 region is CASSLGSGSYEQYF. In DNA, the CDR3 is TGTGCCAGCAGCTTGGGATCTGGGTCCTACGAGCAGTACTTC.

This clone was picked up a small number of times. CDR3 DNA sequence: TGTGCCAGTAGCGGGCTGGGCACCGGGGAGCTGTTTTTT. This encodes CASSGLGTGELFF. The chain uses TRBV19 and TRBJ2-2; no reliable D call. The ends were cut back, 6 bases at V and 4 bases at J, with 9 bases in the middle. Germline V lookup: CDR1 LNHDA, CDR2 SQIVND (reference sequence). The CDR3 spans 13 residues.

This rearrangement joins TRBV30 to TRBJ1-6; D is unclear. This CDR3 spans 12 amino acids. The germline CDR1 and CDR2 sequences are GTSNPN and SVGIG (reference sequence). Trimming removed 2 bases at V and 7 bases at J, with 6 bases between. This chain's CDR3 is CAWSSQNSPLHF. The CDR3 nucleotides read TGTGCCTGGAGTAGTCAGAATTCACCCCTCCACTTT.

This clone is a singleton in its sample. V and J are TRBV7-9 and TRBJ1-1, with 8 positions matching TRBD1. Germline V gives CDR1 SEHNR, CDR2 FQNEAQ (reference sequence). With 4 bases clipped from V and 5 bases from J, the junction kept 9 bases outside the gene matches. This CDR3 is built from 15 residues. The CDR3 loop is CASSSTLQGVTEAFF. The CDR3 region has the DNA TGTGCCAGCAGCTCAACCCTACAGGGGGTGACTGAAGCTTTCTTT.

This chain links TRBV7-8 with TRBJ2-3; TRBD2 agrees at 13 bases. The junction had 7 bases not matched to a gene; V was cut back by 5 bases and J by 5 bases. The V gene's germline CDR1 is SGHVS and CDR2 FQNEAQ. The CDR3 runs 16 residues. This CDR3 is CASSPRTSGGGDTQYF. The CDR3 DNA reads TGTGCCAGCAGCCCGAGGACTAGCGGGGGAGGAGATACGCAGTATTTT.

CDR3 residues: CASSPDRVSNQPQHF. The CDR3 DNA follows: TGTGCCAGCAGCCCGGACAGAGTTAGCAATCAGCCCCAGCATTTT. This chain connects TRBV7-7 to TRBJ1-5, with D possibly being TRBD1 (6 bases). This CDR3 has 15 amino acids. V was clipped by 5 bases and J by 0 bases, with 11 bases between them. The germline V gene has CDR1 SSHAT and CDR2 FNYEAQ (reference sequence).

The chain has TRBV7-9 and TRBJ2-3; 8 nucleotides line up with TRBD1. Germline V gene lookup returns CDR1 SEHNR and CDR2 FQNEAQ (reference sequence). There are 13 residues in the CDR3. After removal of 8 bases from V and 6 bases from J, the junction contained 7 bases not matched to a gene. CDR3 DNA: TGTGCCAGCGGTGGACAGGGTGGGGATACGCAGTATTTT. It yields the protein CASGGQGGDTQYF.

The genes are TRBV2 and TRBJ2-2; D remains unclear. Germline V lookup: CDR1 SNHLY, CDR2 FYNNEI. The ends were cut back, 0 bases at V and 1 base at J, with 9 bases in the middle. The CDR3 is made up of 16 amino acids. The CDR3 region has the DNA TGTGCCAGCAGTGAAGCTGGGGTCAGGAACACCGGGGAGCTGTTTTTT. It codes for CASSEAGVRNTGELFF.

CDR3 in DNA: TGTGCCAGCAGCGTAGGACCCGACACCGGGGAGCTGTTTTTT. It codes for CASSVGPDTGELFF. The V and J genes are TRBV9 and TRBJ2-2; the D is unclear. The length of the CDR3 is 14 residues. In germline, CDR1 is SGDLS, CDR2 YYNGEE. Trimming removed 0 bases from V and 3 bases from J, with 6 bases in between.

With regard to this clone: The sample contains more than one DNA sequence encoding this CDR3. V is TRBV5-1 and J is TRBJ1-4, with no clear D. V dropped 4 bases and J dropped 1 base, with 5 bases sitting between them. The CDR3 is made up of 13 amino acids. Germline lookup yields CDR1 SGHRS and CDR2 YFSETQ. The chain's CDR3 is CASSGVTNEKLFF. Written as DNA, the CDR3 is TGCGCCAGCAGCGGGGTAACTAATGAAAAACTGTTTTTT.

The genes are TRBV14 and TRBJ2-1, with TRBD2 identical over 10 bases. The CDR3 totals 21 residues. Germline values: CDR1 SGHDN, CDR2 FVKESK. V lost 3 bases, J lost 0 bases, and 17 bases stayed unmatched. Here the CDR3 DNA reads TGTGCCAGCAGCCAGGTTCTTAGAGCGGGGGGGGTTCTCAGCTCCTACAATGAGCAGTTCTTC. Amino acids: CASSQVLRAGGVLSSYNEQFF.

V gene TRBV5-4 combines with J gene TRBJ2-7, with 14 nucleotides matching TRBD2. The V segment lost 4 bases and the J segment 1 base; nucleotides outside the gene matches: 4. CDR1 is SGHNT, CDR2 YYREEE, per germline (reference sequence). CDR3 length: 16 amino acids. CDR3 in amino acids: CASSLGTSGSSYEQYV. CDR3 DNA sequence: TGTGCCAGCAGCCTCGGGACTAGCGGGAGTTCCTACGAGCAGTACGTC.

This clone was observed a handful of times. CDR3 in amino acids: CASSPRTASNQPQHF. CDR3 DNA: TGTGCCAGCAGTCCGAGGACAGCTAGCAATCAGCCCCAGCATTTT. The chain couples TRBV27 to TRBJ1-5, with TRBD1 as a possible D gene (6 bases). Germline CDR1 reads MNHEY; CDR2 reads SMNVEV (reference sequence). This CDR3 is 15 amino acids long. The V and J ends lost 5 bases and 0 bases respectively, with 11 bases between them.